Listed below are T cell receptor beta chains from one sample, sequenced in a study of beta chain features in type 1 diabetes. Sequenced by immunoSEQ multiplex PCR; TCRdb stores in-frame clones only, minus some. The sample has 900,000 or so clones; roughly 15% are singletons. The sequenced sample consisted of naive CD4+ T cells from blood. All receptors derive from a woman aged 18 to 35 in good health. The CDR3 runs from the conserved cysteine through the conserved F or W. The D gene is left open where the match is weak. Clone sizes are given selectively: once, few, many, or a class where the clone is expanded.

CASSGQVQETQYF | TGCGCCAGCAGTGGACAGGTCCAAGAGACCCAGTACTTC | . | TRBJ2-5 | TRBV10-2 | .
CASSWGDRVSGYTF | TGTGCCAGCAGCTGGGGCGACAGGGTCTCTGGCTACACCTTC | . | TRBJ1-2 | TRBV7-9 | TRBD1
CASIGGLANTGELFF | TGCGCCAGCATAGGCGGGCTGGCGAACACCGGGGAGCTGTTTTTT | few | TRBJ2-2 | TRBV23-1 | .
CASSYTYSRPDYEQYF | TGTGCCAGCAGTTACACTTACAGTCGCCCCGACTACGAGCAGTACTTC | . | TRBJ2-7 | TRBV6-5 | .
CASSLGQSTGELFF | TGTGCCAGCAGCTTAGGACAGTCCACCGGGGAGCTGTTTTTT | . | TRBJ2-2 | TRBV7-3 | .
CASSFGTQLNTEAFF | TGCGCCAGCAGCTTCGGTACGCAACTGAACACTGAAGCTTTCTTT | . | TRBJ1-1 | TRBV5-1 | .
CASSIGLAGAFSYEQYF | TGTGCCAGCAGCATAGGACTAGCGGGAGCGTTCTCCTACGAGCAGTACTTC | . | TRBJ2-7 | TRBV21-1 | .
CASSQVVSNNYGYTF | TGCGCCAGCAGCCAAGTGGTCAGCAATAACTATGGCTACACCTTC | few | TRBJ1-2 | TRBV4-1 | .
CASSSGGNQPQHF | TGCGCCAGCAGTTCGGGAGGCAATCAGCCCCAGCATTTT | . | TRBJ1-5 | TRBV4-1 | .
CASSSGGSSHEQYF | TGTGCCAGCAGTTCAGGCGGGAGCAGCCACGAGCAGTACTTC | . | TRBJ2-7 | TRBV28 | TRBD2
CATSRGIAGSTDTQYF | TGTGCCACCAGCAGAGGGATAGCGGGAAGCACAGATACGCAGTATTTT | few | TRBJ2-3 | TRBV15 | TRBD2
CASSYSTRVGYNEQFF | TGTGCCAGCAGTTACTCCACTAGGGTCGGCTACAATGAGCAGTTCTTC | once | TRBJ2-1 | TRBV6-5 | .
CASSPRDRLRKNIQYF | TGTGCCAGCTCACCCCGGGACAGGTTAAGGAAAAACATTCAGTACTTC | few | TRBJ2-4 | TRBV18 | TRBD1
CASRRVGGAPRDTGELFF | TGTGCCAGCAGGCGAGTGGGGGGCGCCCCGAGGGATACCGGGGAGCTGTTTTTT | few | TRBJ2-2 | TRBV9 | .
CASSYSNSFVSPLHF | TGTGCCAGCAGTTACAGTAACAGTTTTGTATCACCCCTCCACTTT | few | TRBJ1-6 | TRBV6-5 | .
CASSQGAAQGYEKLFF | TGTGCCAGCAGCCAAGGAGCTGCACAGGGTTATGAAAAACTGTTTTTT | few | TRBJ1-4 | TRBV14 | .
CASSRNTQGALGYTF | TGCGCCAGCAGCCGGAATACTCAGGGGGCGCTTGGCTACACCTTC | once | TRBJ1-2 | TRBV4-1 | TRBD1
CSASPSHEQYF | TGCAGTGCTTCCCCCTCCCACGAGCAGTACTTC | . | TRBJ2-7 | TRBV20-1 | .
CASSLDRTAYGYTF | TGCGCCAGCAGCTTGGACAGAACTGCTTATGGCTACACCTTC | few | TRBJ1-2 | TRBV5-1 | .
CASSVGEVETQYF | TGTGCCAGCAGTGTTGGTGAAGTGGAGACCCAGTACTTC | . | TRBJ2-5 | TRBV2 | .
CATSRFGIQETQYF | TGTGCCACCAGCAGATTCGGGATCCAAGAGACCCAGTACTTC | . | TRBJ2-5 | TRBV15 | .
CASSEYGTATYEQYF | TGTGCCAGCAGTGAATACGGGACAGCTACCTACGAGCAGTACTTC | . | TRBJ2-7 | TRBV6-1 | TRBD1
CASSQTGANYGYTF | TGTGCCAGCAGCCAGACAGGGGCTAACTATGGCTACACCTTC | . | TRBJ1-2 | TRBV28 | TRBD1
CASSQGEASGSYNEQFF | TGTGCCAGCAGCCAAGGTGAGGCTAGCGGGAGCTACAATGAGCAGTTCTTC | . | TRBJ2-1 | TRBV4-2 | TRBD2
CASTRAGASYEQYF | TGTGCCAGCACCCGCGCAGGGGCCTCCTACGAGCAGTACTTC | . | TRBJ2-7 | TRBV7-9 | .
CASSQDAGVIYEQYF | TGTGCCAGCAGCCAAGACGCAGGGGTGATCTACGAGCAGTACTTC | . | TRBJ2-7 | TRBV4-2 | .
CASSPSLGGRSNEQFF | TGTGCCAGCAGCCCGTCACTGGGCGGGAGATCCAATGAGCAGTTCTTC | . | TRBJ2-1 | TRBV14 | TRBD2
CASSPGQGNYEQYF | TGTGCCAGCAGCCCGGGACAGGGAAACTACGAGCAGTACTTC | few | TRBJ2-7 | TRBV11-2 | TRBD1
CASSDWQPGRGELFF | TGTGCCAGCAGTGATTGGCAGCCCGGGAGAGGGGAGCTGTTTTTT | few | TRBJ2-2 | TRBV25-1 | .
CASSLGTHTDTQYF | TGCGCCAGCAGCTTGGGGACACACACAGATACGCAGTATTTT | . | TRBJ2-3 | TRBV5-1 | .
CASSLVSGRGETQYF | TGTGCCAGCAGCTTAGTGAGCGGGAGGGGGGAGACCCAGTACTTC | . | TRBJ2-5 | TRBV7-8 | TRBD2
CASSDAASYSGYTF | TGTGCCAGCAGTGACGCGGCTAGCTACTCTGGCTACACCTTC | . | TRBJ1-2 | TRBV6-1 | .
CASSLLVGSYEQYF | TGCGCCAGCAGCTTGCTTGTGGGGTCCTACGAGCAGTACTTC | . | TRBJ2-7 | TRBV5-1 | .
CASSQEGHSRYEQYF | TGCGCCAGCAGCCAAGAAGGTCATTCACGGTACGAGCAGTACTTC | few | TRBJ2-7 | TRBV4-3 | .
CASRAFAGQIISGANVLTF | TGTGCCAGCAGAGCTTTCGCGGGCCAAATAATCTCTGGGGCCAACGTCCTGACTTTC | few | TRBJ2-6 | TRBV27 | .
CASSLAGQQSGYTF | TGTGCCAGCAGCTTAGCGGGGCAGCAGAGTGGCTACACCTTC | few | TRBJ1-2 | TRBV7-9 | .
CATSRRLGTRQETQYF | TGTGCCACCAGCAGACGCCTGGGGACCCGACAAGAGACCCAGTACTTC | . | TRBJ2-5 | TRBV15 | .
CAGTYNEQFF | TGTGCCGGGACCTACAATGAGCAGTTCTTC | once | TRBJ2-1 | TRBV6-4 | .
CSVPFREGSYNEQFF | TGCAGCGTACCCTTTCGGGAGGGGTCTTACAATGAGCAGTTCTTC | . | TRBJ2-1 | TRBV29-1 | TRBD2
CASRFAGTGYEQYF | TGTGCCAGCAGATTCGCCGGGACTGGCTACGAGCAGTACTTC | few | TRBJ2-7 | TRBV11-2 | .
CASSSQGGRDNNEQFF | TGTGCCAGCAGCTCCCAAGGGGGGAGGGATAACAATGAGCAGTTCTTC | . | TRBJ2-1 | TRBV7-6 | .
CASSEWASGSNGELFF | TGTGCCAGCAGCGAGTGGGCTAGCGGGAGTAACGGGGAGCTGTTTTTT | . | TRBJ2-2 | TRBV9 | TRBD2
CSVEGQANYGYTF | TGCAGCGTTGAAGGACAGGCTAACTATGGCTACACCTTC | . | TRBJ1-2 | TRBV29-1 | .
CASSQGFGELFF | TGTGCCAGCAGCCAGGGGTTTGGGGAACTGTTTTTT | few | TRBJ1-4 | TRBV7-3 | .
CASSYSQALSNQPQHF | TGTGCCAGCAGTTACTCTCAGGCACTCAGCAATCAGCCCCAGCATTTT | few | TRBJ1-5 | TRBV6-6 | .
CASSLVPRASSTDTQYF | TGTGCCAGCAGCTTAGTCCCACGGGCCTCGAGCACAGATACGCAGTATTTT | . | TRBJ2-3 | TRBV7-2 | .
CASSLALATSTDTQYF | TGTGCCAGCAGCTTAGCGTTGGCGACCAGCACAGATACGCAGTATTTT | . | TRBJ2-3 | TRBV7-9 | .
CSVVSMSEPTDTQYF | TGCAGCGTTGTATCGATGAGCGAACCCACAGATACGCAGTATTTT | . | TRBJ2-3 | TRBV29-1 | .
CASSPQLLPGQGYEQYF | TGTGCCAGCTCACCACAATTACTCCCGGGACAGGGATACGAGCAGTACTTC | . | TRBJ2-7 | TRBV18 | TRBD1
CASSPTSTDTQYF | TGTGCCAGCAGCCCAACCAGCACAGATACGCAGTATTTT | few | TRBJ2-3 | TRBV7-3 | .